This T cell receptor beta chain was documented in a study of blood T cells in healthy people across ages. General study results and limits: Nothing was known about donor CMV status, and this possibly confounded expanded clonotype changes. The recorded TCR beta diversity per million T cells decreased in a roughly linear manner with age. Bulk PBMC profiling left naive and antigen-experienced comparisons inconclusive.

Concerning this clonotype: Its antigen is unidentified.

Together with a sample-barcoded 5' primer, a J-beta primer mix was included in a second PCR lasting about 6 to 11 cycles. Unique molecular identifiers of 12 random nucleotides labeled each cDNA. TCRdb called the 5' RACE reads again in MiXCR, with one record for every CDR3 protein. This table has 850,000 to 1,300,000 distinct CDR3 sequences, 45% appearing once. V lost 5 bases to trimming and J lost 6 bases; unmatched junction nucleotides: 12. The CDR3 loop spans 15 amino acids. This chain connects TRBV12-3 or TRBV12-4 to TRBJ1-2; 7 bases fit TRBD1. Sequences were obtained from blood. The origin of this receptor is a woman aged 60 to 75 in good health. The CDR3 coding sequence is TGTGCCAGCAGTCCGGAGACAGGGAAAGTCGATGGCTACACCTTC. Translating it yields CASSPETGKVDGYTF.